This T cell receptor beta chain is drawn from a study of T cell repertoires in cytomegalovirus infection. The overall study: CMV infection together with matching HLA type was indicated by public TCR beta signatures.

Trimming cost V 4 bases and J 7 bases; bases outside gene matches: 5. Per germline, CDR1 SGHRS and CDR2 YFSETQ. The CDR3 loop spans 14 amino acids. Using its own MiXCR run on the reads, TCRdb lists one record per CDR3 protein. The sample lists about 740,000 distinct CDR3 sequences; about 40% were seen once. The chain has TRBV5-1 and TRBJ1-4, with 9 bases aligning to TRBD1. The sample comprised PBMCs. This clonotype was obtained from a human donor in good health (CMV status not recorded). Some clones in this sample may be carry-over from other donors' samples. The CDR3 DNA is TGCGCCAGCAGCAGGACAGGGGAAACTGAAAAACTGTTTTTT. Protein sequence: CASSRTGETEKLFF.